This T cell receptor beta chain was observed in a study of T-cell memory formation after mild COVID-19. Study in general: The two donors had largely donor-specific TCR clusters.

On this clonotype: What it binds is unknown.

The J segment lost 5 bases and the V segment lost 4 bases, leaving 4 bases of the junction unmatched. Germline V gene lookup returns CDR1 SGHRS and CDR2 YFSETQ. The length of the CDR3 is 14 residues. Broader study findings: Certain responding clones were present in pre-infection memory, suggesting participation of cross-reactive memory. Contracting clones from day 15 to 85 showed balanced CD4/CD8; later expanders favored CD4+.

Each CDR3 protein is one row after TCRdb ran MiXCR on the 5' RACE reads. There are 300,000 to 400,000 distinct CDR3 sequences in the sample; less than 20% occur only once, and 20% to 25% lies in the top ten. The V call is TRBV5-1, the J call TRBJ2-1, with 9 bases lining up with TRBD1. This sequence was found in a man between 18 and 29 years old who had mild COVID-19 (a few samples of this study predate the infection). Cell type and time point are not known. The specimen was PBMCs or a T cell subset sorted from them (not recorded which). DNA for the CDR3: TGCGCCAGCAGCACGGGACAGGGTCACAATGAGCAGTTCTTC. Translated, it gives CASSTGQGHNEQFF.